This T cell receptor beta chain was sequenced for a study of regulatory T cells in long-lasting Graves disease. Specified time point: newly diagnosed GD, antithyroid drugs for less than 3 months. PBMCs were the source of the RNA used for TCR sequencing. Sequencing libraries for TCR beta were prepared with iRepertoire HTBI primers and Arm-PCR of CDR3 regions. Using its own MiXCR run on the multiplex PCR reads, TCRdb lists one record per CDR3 protein. The table shows roughly 420,000 distinct CDR3 sequences, with about 16% occurring only once. This clonotype appeared many times. CDR1 and CDR2 from the germline V gene are SGHRS and YFSETQ. V shed 0 bases, J shed 5 bases, and the junction held 3 bases outside the gene matches. The CDR3 has 14 amino acids. These data also formed part of another study, on T cells in Graves' hyperthyroidism and ophthalmopathy.

This TCR was sampled from a woman between 18 and 29 years old with Graves disease. V usage is TRBV5-1 and J usage is TRBJ2-7; 9 nucleotides align to TRBD1. The source was peripheral blood mononuclear cells (PBMCs), collected at new diagnosis, from a patient treated with antithyroid drugs. In DNA form, the CDR3 reads TGCGCCAGCAGCTTGGGACAGGGGGTGGACGAGCAGTACTTC. It codes for CASSLGQGVDEQYF.